A selection of T cell receptor beta chains follows, all from one sample in a study of monozygotic twins with inflammatory bowel disease. TCRdb reanalyzed the 5' RACE reads and collapses them to one entry per CDR3 protein, without DNA. The table lists nearly 450,000 distinct CDR3 sequences, with 2.4% in the top ten. The material sequenced was blood. The receptors here all came from a human donor with ulcerative colitis or Crohn's disease, or a healthy co-twin of an affected twin (not recorded which). Each CDR3 is given with its conserved first and last residue.

16,TRBV7-9,TRBJ2-3,CASSPKTVPSTDTQYF
13,TRBV6-1,TRBJ1-2,CASSTPGLYGYTF
14,TRBV3-1,TRBJ2-5,CASREEGRRETQYF
15,TRBV11-2,TRBJ2-3,CASSLDSQGTDTQYF
13,TRBV6-5,TRBJ2-2,CASRGPGHRELFF
19,TRBV11-1,TRBJ2-3,CASSRPSGTSGSHKDTQYF
16,TRBV29-1,TRBJ2-6,CSVARGGLFGANVLTF
15,TRBV10-3,TRBJ2-1,CAISGGLAGGNEQFF
14,TRBV25-1,TRBJ2-1,CASQRTGIYNEQFF
14,TRBV5-1,TRBJ2-1,CASSLGQGYNEQFF
13,TRBV10-3,TRBJ2-2,CAISGGDTGELFF
16,TRBV27,TRBJ1-1,CASSLGGRGRNTEAFF
14,TRBV27,TRBJ2-4,CASSPSGRSNIQYF
16,TRBV11-2,TRBJ2-3,CASSMGLAGGSDTQYF
11,TRBV5-1,TRBJ2-1,CASSFHNEQFF
14,TRBV6-5,TRBJ1-2,CASSFSTGGNGYTF
15,TRBV7-8,TRBJ2-1,CASSLTAGVFNEQFF
13,TRBV2,TRBJ2-5,CASSEWGPETQYF
14,TRBV27,TRBJ2-7,CASSDREISYEQYF
14,TRBV5-1,TRBJ1-5,CASSADSSNQPQHF
15,TRBV6-1,TRBJ1-2,CASSADRGKRDGYTF
18,TRBV7-3,TRBJ1-4,CASSLNHLLGVGNEKLFF
13,TRBV10-3,TRBJ2-5,CAIAGGRQETQYF
19,TRBV9,TRBJ2-1,CASSTRLAGAPSSYNEQFF
16,TRBV18,TRBJ2-1,CASSLGTSGRGNEQFF
14,TRBV20-1,TRBJ2-7,CSARDPTLTYEQYF
15,TRBV7-2,TRBJ2-2,CASSPSRSLTGELFF
15,TRBV19,TRBJ1-5,CASSTSHRGNQPQHF
13,TRBV5-4,TRBJ1-2,CASSLGGSVGYTF
18,TRBV4-1,TRBJ1-1,CASSQDGGTTWIPTEAFF
16,TRBV9,TRBJ2-1,CASSVAGRGGHNEQFF
15,TRBV12-3/TRBV12-4,TRBJ2-1,CASSFRRGPFNEQFF
17,TRBV6-2/TRBV6-3,TRBJ2-6,CALGSGWYNSGANVLTF
14,TRBV18,TRBJ2-5,CASSLGGREETQYF
11,TRBV7-2,TRBJ2-5,CASGDGETQYF
15,TRBV18,TRBJ2-1,CASSPLAGEGNEQFF
16,TRBV12-3/TRBV12-4,TRBJ1-1,CASSRGQTIWNTEAFF
13,TRBV9,TRBJ2-3,CASSTPGQDIRYF
14,TRBV2,TRBJ2-2,CASLQGSATGELFF
13,TRBV18,TRBJ2-1,CASSSPDVNEQFF
14,TRBV7-6,TRBJ2-2,CASSFYGGTGELFF